The text below deals with one T cell receptor beta chain. Its antigen is unidentified. This specimen comes from a study of CD8+ T cells in alopecia areata. Study background: Tofacitinib therapy lasting 6 to 18 months was followed by 6 months off drug. Overall study results and limits: An increase in clonality over normal scalp was evident in lesional scalp, especially alopecia totalis/universalis. TCR sharing across patients was less clear than in mice, possibly HLA-related.

Treatment of the sample: oral pan-JAK inhibitor, 5-10 mg twice daily. cDNA prepared by RNA extraction and subsequent reverse transcription served as the template for sequencing. The assay was immunoSEQ multiplex PCR, and TCRdb's table has in-frame clones only and misses some. The repertoire holds 90,000 to 100,000 clones, with around 55% as singletons. CDR3 size: 15 residues. Germline CDR1 is GTSNPN and CDR2 is SVGIG (reference sequence). V dropped 4 bases and J dropped 8; count of bases not matched to a gene: 13. This TCR was recovered from a human donor with alopecia areata. The chain uses TRBV30 and TRBJ1-4, with 7 bases that match TRBD1. The sequences come from CD8+ T cells sorted from blood, collected at week 4, from a patient treated with tofacitinib. The CDR3 DNA reads TGTGCCTGGAATAGCTATAGACAGGGCTACGAAAAACTGTTTTTT. Protein: CAWNSYRQGYEKLFF.